These 12 T cell receptor beta chains were all obtained from the same sample, sequenced in a study of cytomegalovirus exposure and HLA in healthy donors. PCR involved 60 Vbeta and 13 Jbeta primers. Some clones are missing from TCRdb's copy, which holds only in-frame ones; the method was immunoSEQ multiplex PCR. The table lists about 190,000 clones, 70% to 75% of them singletons. Sequencing was performed on PBMCs. The receptors stem from a man between 25 and 39 years old in good health and CMV-seropositive.

V is TRBV27 and J is TRBJ2-5; 9 bases line up with TRBD1. This CDR3 is built from 16 residues. In germline, CDR1 is MNHEY, CDR2 SMNVEV (reference sequence). Germline trimming cut 2 bases from V and 5 bases from J; bases unmatched to any gene: 9. DNA of the CDR3: TGTGCCAGCAGTTTAGGCGACAGGGGGGCTTCTGAGACCCAGTACTTC. It yields the protein CASSLGDRGASETQYF.

V gene TRBV5-1 combines with J gene TRBJ2-3, with 9 bases lining up with TRBD2. The CDR3 covers 16 residues. Germline V lookup: CDR1 SGHRS, CDR2 YFSETQ. V trimming: 4 bases; J trimming: 3 bases; junction bases outside the gene matches: 9. This chain's CDR3 is CASSLLERGETDTQYF. CDR3 coding DNA: TGCGCCAGCAGCCTACTGGAGCGGGGGGAGACAGATACGCAGTATTTT. Complete variable domain (other parts from reference TRBV5-1 and TRBJ2-3): KAGVTQTPRYLIKTRGQQVTLSCSPISGHRSVSWYQQTPGQGLQFLFEYFSETQRNKGNFPGRFSGRQFSNSRSEMNVSTLELGDSALYLCASSLLERGETDTQYFGPGTRLTVL.

The chain has TRBV29-1 and TRBJ2-7; TRBD1 might be the D (5 bases). The CDR3 totals 13 residues. Trimming pared 2 bases from V and 5 bases from J, leaving 13 bases between. Germline V gene data show CDR1 as SQVTM and CDR2 as ANQGSEA. CDR3 coding DNA: TGCAGCGTTGAAACAGGAACAATCCACGAGCAGTACTTC. Amino acid sequence: CSVETGTIHEQYF.

The chain employs TRBV15 and TRBJ2-5; no firm D call. Per germline, CDR1 LNHNV and CDR2 YYDKDF (reference sequence). CDR3 length equals 14 residues. Trimming pared 0 bases from V and 2 bases from J, leaving 7 bases between. The CDR3 nucleotides are TGTGCCACCAGCAGAGATTTTTCGCAAGAGACCCAGTACTTC. This sequence encodes CATSRDFSQETQYF.

J is TRBJ2-2 and V is TRBV5-1; 9 bases align to TRBD2. J was trimmed by 4 bases and V by 4 bases; bases with no gene match: 8. This CDR3 has 16 amino acids. The V gene's germline CDR1 is SGHRS and CDR2 YFSETQ. In DNA, the CDR3 is TGCGCCAGCAGCGGAATAGCGGGAGAGGTCACCGGGGAGCTGTTTTTT. It translates to CASSGIAGEVTGELFF.

In the case of this clone: At one end the junction does not follow the germline gene, possibly because of a read error. This chain joins TRBV6-6 and TRBJ1-1; D uncertain. CDR3 length equals 12 residues. CDR1 MNHNY and CDR2 SVGAGI come from the germline V gene (reference sequence). CDR3 loop: CAGSYSMTLAFF. The CDR3 DNA is TGTGCCGGCAGTTACTCGATGACACTGGCTTTCTTT.

The chain carries TRBV4-1 and TRBJ2-1; 7 bases fit TRBD1. The CDR3 length is 17 residues. Trimming cost V 1 base and J 1 base; bases outside gene matches: 7. CDR1 is MGHRA, CDR2 YSYEKL, per germline. CDR3 DNA sequence: TGCGCCAGCAGCCAAGGACAGGGTGGCAGTTCCTACAATGAGCAGTTCTTC. Protein: CASSQGQGGSSYNEQFF.

This clone appeared a few times. The chain uses TRBV4-3 and TRBJ1-2; 9 positions match TRBD1. Germline lookup yields CDR1 LGHNA and CDR2 YSLEER. The CDR3 length is 15 residues. V gave up 0 bases and J gave up 4 bases; unmatched junction bases: 3. CDR3 sequence: CASSQETGGSYGYTF. The CDR3 nucleotides read TGCGCCAGCAGCCAAGAGACAGGGGGAAGCTATGGCTACACCTTC.

The chain couples TRBV14 to TRBJ1-6; possibly TRBD1 for D (5 bases). Germline V gene lookup returns CDR1 SGHDN and CDR2 FVKESK. This CDR3 spans 13 amino acids. Trimming cost V 1 base and J 9 bases, with 7 bases left between them. The CDR3 loop reads CASSQGGGSPLHF. CDR3 nucleotide sequence: TGTGCCAGCAGCCAAGGGGGGGGTTCACCCCTCCACTTT.

V is TRBV6-1 and J is TRBJ2-5, with D maybe TRBD2 (6 bases). CDR1 is MNHNS, CDR2 SASEGT, per germline. The CDR3 has 16 amino acids. V lost 3 bases to trimming and J lost 6 bases, with 20 bases between them. This CDR3 reads CASSEVGVTGVKTQYF. The CDR3 DNA reads as TGTGCCAGCAGTGAGGTCGGGGTAACGGGGGTGAAGACCCAGTACTTC.

J is TRBJ2-1 and V is TRBV7-3; a possible D gene is TRBD1 (7 bases). V gave up 5 bases and J gave up 2 bases, with 10 bases separating them. Germline V gene data show CDR1 as SGHTA and CDR2 as FQGTGA. The CDR3 length is 14 residues. The CDR3: CASSPGGPYNEQFF. The CDR3 DNA reads TGTGCCAGCAGCCCAGGGGGGCCCTACAATGAGCAGTTCTTC. Complete variable domain (other parts from reference TRBV7-3 and TRBJ2-1): GAGVSQTPSNKVTEKGKYVELRCDPISGHTALYWYRQSLGQGPEFLIYFQGTGAADDSGLPNDRFFAVRPEGSVSTLKIQRTERGDSAVYLCASSPGGPYNEQFFGPGTRLTVL.

The chain employs TRBV7-3 and TRBJ2-7; the match to TRBD2 covers 7 bases. Germline loops: CDR1 SGHTA, CDR2 FQGTGA. The CDR3 runs to 14 residues. Trimming at V came to 1 base and at J to 4 bases, leaving 4 bases not matched to a gene. As DNA, the CDR3 is TGTGCCAGCAGCTTAAGTGGGGGGGAATACGAGCAGTACTTC. Translating gives CASSLSGGEYEQYF.